This T cell receptor (beta chain) was sequenced during a study of cytomegalovirus exposure and HLA in healthy donors. PCR involved 60 Vbeta and 13 Jbeta primers. Generated by immunoSEQ multiplex PCR, the TCRdb table keeps only in-frame clones and is missing some. The table shows 120,000 or so clones, with around three quarters occurring only once. Germline loops: CDR1 SEHNR, CDR2 FQNEAQ (reference sequence). The CDR3 loop spans 17 amino acids. V was pared by 4 bases and J by 6 bases, with 24 bases between. This rearrangement joins TRBV7-9 to TRBJ1-2; TRBD1 is a possible D gene (6 bases). Sequenced input: PBMCs. This sequence was found in a man aged 25 to 40 in good health and CMV-seropositive. The CDR3 nucleotides are TGTGCCAGCAGCTCTTCAGGGGCAGGGTTGCTGACTGATGGCTACACCTTC. Translated: CASSSSGAGLLTDGYTF.